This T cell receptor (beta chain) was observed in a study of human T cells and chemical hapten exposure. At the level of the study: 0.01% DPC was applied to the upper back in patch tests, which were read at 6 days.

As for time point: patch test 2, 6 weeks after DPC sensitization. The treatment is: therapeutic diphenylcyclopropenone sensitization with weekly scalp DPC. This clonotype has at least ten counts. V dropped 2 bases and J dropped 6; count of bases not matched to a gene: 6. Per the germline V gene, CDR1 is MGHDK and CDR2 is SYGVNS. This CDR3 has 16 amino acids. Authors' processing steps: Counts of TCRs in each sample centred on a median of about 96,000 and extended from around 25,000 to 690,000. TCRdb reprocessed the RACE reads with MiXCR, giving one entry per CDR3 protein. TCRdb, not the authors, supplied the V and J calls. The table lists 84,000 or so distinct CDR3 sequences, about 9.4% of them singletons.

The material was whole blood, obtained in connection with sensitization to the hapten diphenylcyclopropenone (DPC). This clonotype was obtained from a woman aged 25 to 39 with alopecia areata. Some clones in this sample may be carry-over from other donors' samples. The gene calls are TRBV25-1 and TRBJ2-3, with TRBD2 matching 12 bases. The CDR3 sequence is CASSELLAGGGDTQYF. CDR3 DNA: TGTGCCAGCAGTGAACTACTAGCGGGAGGAGGCGATACGCAGTATTTT.